A selection of T cell receptor beta chains follows, all from one sample in a study of cytomegalovirus exposure and HLA in healthy donors. Sequencing was performed with immunoSEQ multiplex PCR; in TCRdb, only in-frame clones are kept and a portion is missing. The data contain about 110,000 clones, around 76% of them singletons. The sequenced sample was PBMCs. These receptor sequences come from a man between 18 and 29 years old in good health and CMV-seronegative. Both conserved end residues are part of each CDR3. Each record gives: J gene, clone size, V gene, D gene, CDR3 protein, CDR3 DNA. The D gene is left open where the match is weak. Not all rows give a size; the values are once, few, many and, for expanded clones, a class.

TRBJ2-7 NA TRBV7-8 TRBD1 CASSRGTGGSYEQYF TGTGCCAGCAGCCGTGGGACAGGGGGTTCCTACGAGCAGTACTTC
TRBJ1-1 NA TRBV6-1 NA CASRGDMNTEAFF TGTGCCAGCCGAGGGGACATGAACACTGAAGCTTTCTTT
TRBJ1-5 NA TRBV21-1 NA CASSNGRGMSNQPQHF TGTGCCAGCAGCAATGGCAGGGGGATGAGCAATCAGCCCCAGCATTTT
TRBJ1-1 NA TRBV5-6 NA CASSPLGREGDTEAFF TGTGCCAGCAGCCCCCTGGGGAGGGAGGGAGACACTGAAGCTTTCTTT
TRBJ1-6 few TRBV9 TRBD1 CASSVGPTGRNSPLHF TGTGCCAGCAGCGTAGGCCCGACAGGGAGAAATTCACCCCTCCACTTT
TRBJ2-5 once TRBV18 NA CASSPKAGGAVETQYF TGTGCCAGCTCACCAAAGGCTGGGGGGGCTGTGGAGACCCAGTACTTC
TRBJ2-5 NA TRBV19 TRBD2 CATQFKRGATGETQYF TGTGCCACTCAGTTCAAGCGGGGGGCCACGGGAGAGACCCAGTACTTC
TRBJ2-1 NA TRBV5-1 NA CASSLVATPRSEQFF TGCGCCAGCAGCTTGGTGGCGACCCCCCGGAGTGAGCAGTTCTTC
TRBJ2-7 once TRBV29-1 TRBD2 CSVFGTSGGPGEYF TGCAGCGTTTTCGGGACTAGCGGGGGCCCGGGGGAGTACTTC
TRBJ2-7 NA TRBV18 TRBD1 CASSPNLRGHRVGEQYF TGTGCCAGCTCACCCAACCTCAGGGGGCATCGCGTAGGGGAGCAGTACTTC
TRBJ2-5 once TRBV15 TRBD1 CATSRLTGEQYF TGTGCCACCAGCAGACTGACAGGGGAGCAGTACTTC
TRBJ2-5 NA TRBV9 NA CASSVGSGETQYF TGTGCCAGCAGCGTAGGCAGCGGGGAGACCCAGTACTTC
TRBJ1-2 NA TRBV6-1 TRBD1 CASSEADRVGGYTF TGTGCCAGCAGTGAAGCGGACAGGGTGGGTGGCTACACCTTC
TRBJ1-1 NA TRBV13 TRBD1 CASSSPGGQGFMNTEAFF TGTGCCAGCAGCTCCCCTGGCGGACAGGGGTTCATGAACACTGAAGCTTTCTTT
TRBJ1-1 NA TRBV7-9 NA CSSSLAKFNTEAFF TGTTCCAGCAGCTTAGCCAAATTTAACACTGAAGCTTTCTTT